This T cell receptor beta chain came from a study of blood T cells in healthy people across ages. This clonotype appeared a few times. The second PCR ran roughly 6 to 11 cycles with a sample-barcoded 5' primer and J-beta primers. Each cDNA molecule received a tag from a template-switch adaptor that had 12 random nucleotides. MiXCR, applied by TCRdb to the 5' RACE reads, yields one record per CDR3 protein. This table holds roughly 1.5 million distinct CDR3 sequences, approximately 39% found once. The CDR3 length is 14 residues. The germline V and J ends were trimmed by 4 bases and 8 bases, with 15 bases remaining between them. The germline V gene has CDR1 LGHDT and CDR2 YNNKEL (reference sequence).

The chain joins TRBV3-1 to TRBJ2-4; TRBD1 might be the D (6 bases). Sequencing used blood. This TCR derives from a woman aged 18 to 35 in good health. The chain's CDR3 is CASSPRLGGDIQYF. As DNA, the CDR3 is TGTGCCAGCAGCCCCCGTCTAGGGGGTGACATTCAGTACTTC.